The next 32 T cell receptor beta chains were all read from a single sample in a study of low-dose radiotherapy and immunotherapy resistance in tumors (dated by TCRdb to between 2021 and 2024). First-strand cDNA was synthesized with Superscript III and a set of TRAV- and TRBV-specific primers, covering both TCRalpha and TCRbeta chains. TCRs were amplified for about 19 PCR cycles with Phusion, using a constant-region primer paired with the adapter attached to the V primers. TCRdb reprocessing: public reads trimmed at Q25 with fastp, clones called with MiXCR, in-frame beta chains kept. CDR3 protein sequences are deduplicated, and each keeps its most common genes and DNA. The sample table shows 15,000 to 20,000 distinct CDR3 sequences, and roughly 70% are seen once. The ten largest clones capture 5.5% to 6% of the sample. The receptor source for this set is a human donor with advanced metastatic prostate, ovarian, gallbladder or colorectal cancer (not recorded which). This table probably holds off-target reads from a library built for another chain.

This clonotype was seen only a few times. This chain joins TRBV3-1 and TRBJ2-3; 7 nucleotides match TRBD2. The germline V gene has CDR1 LGHDT and CDR2 YNNKEL (reference sequence). V lost 1 base to trimming and J lost 2 bases; unmatched junction nucleotides: 6. The CDR3 contains 16 residues. The CDR3 region is CASSQVQTSATDTQYF. For the CDR3, the DNA is TGTGCCAGCAGCCAAGTCCAAACTAGCGCCACAGATACGCAGTATTTT.

The V and J genes are TRBV9 and TRBJ2-3; 11 bases fit TRBD2. The V gene's germline CDR1 is SGDLS and CDR2 YYNGEE. With 4 bases clipped from V and 4 bases from J, the junction kept 5 bases outside the gene matches. The CDR3 has 15 amino acids. CDR3: CASSPRLAGSDTQYF. CDR3 bases: TGTGCCAGCAGCCCGCGACTAGCGGGGTCAGATACGCAGTATTTT.

The chain has TRBV5-5 and TRBJ2-1; D call uncertain. The ends were cut back, 3 bases at V and 7 bases at J, with 14 bases in the middle. This CDR3 comprises 14 residues. Germline V gene sequence: CDR1 SGHKS, CDR2 YYEKEE (reference sequence). The CDR3 region is CASSSSVAPNEQFF. CDR3 nucleotides: TGTGCCAGCAGCTCCTCGGTGGCTCCAAATGAGCAGTTCTTC.

The chain employs TRBV28 and TRBJ2-1; no clear D gene. The germline gives CDR1 MDHEN, CDR2 SYDVKM. Trimming pared 2 bases from V and 5 bases from J, leaving 4 bases between. The CDR3 covers 12 residues. The CDR3, as DNA: TGTGCCAGCAGTTTACGGGACAATGAGCAGTTCTTC. It is translated as CASSLRDNEQFF.

The gene calls are TRBV2 and TRBJ2-2; D possibly matches TRBD1 or TRBD2 (5 bases each). Trimming took off 4 bases at V and 4 bases at J, with 16 bases between the two ends. This CDR3 is built from 16 residues. In germline, CDR1 is SNHLY, CDR2 FYNNEI. The CDR3 loop is CASSAGPLTFTGELFF. CDR3 DNA sequence: TGTGCCAGCAGTGCGGGACCCCTTACCTTCACCGGGGAGCTGTTTTTT.

This clonotype was seen just once. This chain connects TRBV6-2 or TRBV6-3 to TRBJ2-4; possibly TRBD1 for D (5 bases). Germline assignment: CDR1 MNHEY and CDR2 SVGEGT. Trimming took off 5 bases at V and 10 bases at J, with 21 bases between the two ends. The CDR3 extends over 15 amino acids. DNA of the CDR3: TGTGCCAGCAGTACCCGTACTGGGCAGGCAGGGATTCAGTACTTC. It yields the protein CASSTRTGQAGIQYF.

This chain uses TRBV12-5 with TRBJ2-1; 11 bases agree with TRBD2. V shed 3 bases and J 6 bases; nucleotides not matched to a gene: 4. From germline, CDR1 is LGHNT and CDR2 FRNRAP. The CDR3 contains 15 residues. The CDR3: CASGFILAGANEQFF. The DNA for the CDR3 is TGTGCTAGTGGTTTCATACTAGCGGGGGCCAATGAGCAGTTCTTC.

By share, this clonotype counts as medium-sized. The chain couples TRBV7-6 to TRBJ2-3, with D possibly TRBD2 on 6 matching bases. The CDR3 has 13 amino acids. Trimming cost V 8 bases and J 0 bases, with 9 bases left between them. Per germline, CDR1 SGHVS and CDR2 FNYEAQ. CDR3 in amino acids: CASEEGSTDTQYF. For the CDR3, the DNA is TGTGCCAGCGAGGAGGGTAGCACAGATACGCAGTATTTT.

The J gene is TRBJ2-7, the V gene TRBV5-1; 9 bases line up with TRBD1. The CDR3 extends over 14 amino acids. V was pared by 0 bases and J by 4 bases, with 2 bases of the junction left unmatched. Germline V CDR1 and CDR2: SGHRS, YFSETQ. CDR3: CASSLGGQGYEQYF. The DNA for the CDR3 is TGCGCCAGCAGCTTGGGGGGACAGGGTTACGAGCAGTACTTC.

The chain combines TRBV4-2 with TRBJ2-7; D perhaps matches TRBD2 (6 bases). CDR1 and CDR2 from the germline V gene are LGHNA and YNFKEQ. Deletions cut 0 bases from V and 0 bases from J, with 12 bases between. The length of the CDR3 is 16 residues. The CDR3 spells CASSQDNSGISYEQYF. The CDR3 bases are TGTGCCAGCAGCCAAGACAATAGCGGAATCTCCTACGAGCAGTACTTC.

The CDR3 is CASSTGQGANTEAFF. The CDR3 DNA is TGTGCCAGCAGCACCGGACAGGGGGCGAACACTGAAGCTTTCTTT. The rearrangement links TRBV12-3 or TRBV12-4 to TRBJ1-1; TRBD1 aligns across 11 bases. The CDR3 extends over 15 amino acids. The V gene end was trimmed by 6 bases and the J gene end by 1 base; junction bases not matched to a gene: 4.

This chain connects TRBV10-2 to TRBJ2-7; a possible D gene is TRBD2 (5 bases). The CDR3 consists of 13 residues. CDR1 is WSHSY, CDR2 SAAADI, per germline. Deletions cut 10 bases from V and 2 bases from J, with 15 bases between. CDR3 in amino acids: CATTGRGAYEQYF. The CDR3 coding sequence is TGCGCCACCACGGGAAGAGGAGCCTACGAGCAGTACTTC.

This clonotype was counted between two and nine times. The rearrangement joins TRBV18 to TRBJ1-1; 8 nucleotides match TRBD1. Germline V gene sequence: CDR1 KGHSH, CDR2 LQKENI. V shed 6 bases and J 4 bases; nucleotides not matched to a gene: 10. The CDR3 length is 15 residues. The CDR3 here is CASSQQGAPITEAFF. The CDR3 nucleotides read TGTGCCAGCTCCCAGCAGGGGGCGCCGATCACTGAAGCTTTCTTT.

As regards this clonotype: Relative to the germline gene, one junction end is altered; a read error may explain this. The rearrangement links TRBV5-1 to TRBJ1-5; D is unresolved. CDR3 length: 13 residues. The V gene's germline CDR1 is SGHRS and CDR2 YFSETQ. The CDR3 DNA reads as TGCTCCAGCAGTGAGGGCCCGGGGCAGCCCCAGCATTTT. Its translation: CSSSEGPGQPQHF.

A few counts support this clonotype. The V call is TRBV6-2 or TRBV6-3, the J call TRBJ1-2, with D uncertain. V lost 7 bases and J 4 bases, leaving 19 bases between the germline ends. The CDR3 has 15 amino acids. Per germline, CDR1 MNHEY and CDR2 SVGEGT. The CDR3 is CASIISRGSPYGYTF. CDR3 coding DNA: TGTGCCAGCATTATCTCAAGAGGAAGTCCCTATGGCTACACCTTC.

This clonotype showed up just a few times. J is TRBJ1-2 and V is TRBV18; D unclear. CDR1 and CDR2 from the germline V gene are KGHSH and LQKENI. V was shortened by 1 base and J by 0 bases, with 12 bases between the two germline ends. This CDR3 comprises 16 residues. The CDR3 reads CASSPQVALPNYGYTF. For the CDR3, the DNA is TGTGCCAGCTCACCACAAGTGGCACTACCTAACTATGGCTACACCTTC.

The genes are TRBV7-2 and TRBJ1-5; D not resolved. CDR3 length equals 13 residues. The V gene lost 2 bases and the J gene lost 5 bases, with 7 bases spanning the gap. CDR1 is SGHTA, CDR2 FQGNSA, per germline. The DNA for the CDR3 is TGTGCCAGCAGCTTATACGGGGATCAGCCCCAGCATTTT. Its translation is CASSLYGDQPQHF.

The chain recombines TRBV28 with TRBJ2-2; D is undetermined. V lost 5 bases to trimming and J lost 0 bases, with 4 bases between them. CDR3 length: 13 residues. From germline, CDR1 is MDHEN and CDR2 SYDVKM. For the CDR3, the DNA is TGTGCCAGCAGTGAGCCGAACACCGGGGAGCTGTTTTTT. It encodes CASSEPNTGELFF.

The chain combines TRBV20-1 with TRBJ2-7, with 8 positions matching TRBD2. The CDR3 has 14 amino acids. Germline lookup yields CDR1 DFQATT and CDR2 SNEGSKA (reference sequence). V dropped 3 bases and J dropped 3; count of bases not matched to a gene: 7. The CDR3 protein is CSASEREWGYEQYF. CDR3 in DNA: TGCAGTGCTAGCGAGCGGGAGTGGGGCTACGAGCAGTACTTC.

V is TRBV30 and J is TRBJ2-7; maybe TRBD2 (6 bases). V lost 5 bases to trimming and J lost 2 bases, with 10 bases between them. There are 12 residues in the CDR3. CDR1 is GTSNPN, CDR2 SVGIG, per germline (reference sequence). DNA for the CDR3: TGTGCCTGGGGAGGGACCACCTACGAGCAGTACTTC. Encoded protein: CAWGGTTYEQYF.

The gene calls are TRBV5-1 and TRBJ2-7; D is uncertain. The V end lost 4 bases, the J end lost 1 base, and 12 bases lay between the germline ends. Germline V gene data show CDR1 as SGHRS and CDR2 as YFSETQ. This CDR3 is built from 14 residues. This CDR3 reads CASSIPGLSYEQYF. CDR3 nucleotide sequence: TGCGCCAGCAGCATACCAGGCCTATCCTACGAGCAGTACTTC.

This clonotype was detected a few times. This chain joins TRBV5-6 and TRBJ2-3; possibly TRBD1 or TRBD2 for D (6 bases each). The V end lost 1 base, the J end lost 5 bases, and 14 bases lay between the germline ends. CDR3 length: 15 residues. Germline CDR1 is SGHDT and CDR2 is YYEEEE. The CDR3 loop reads CASSLMRGAGDTQYF. The CDR3 DNA reads as TGTGCCAGCAGCTTGATGAGGGGGGCCGGAGATACGCAGTATTTT.

The CDR3 loop reads CASSSAPRNTEAFF. CDR3 in DNA: TGTGCCAGCAGTTCAGCGCCTAGGAACACTGAAGCTTTCTTT. The chain joins TRBV28 to TRBJ1-1; D uncertain. Germline CDR1 MDHEN, CDR2 SYDVKM. Deletions cut 4 bases from V and 1 base from J, with 10 bases between. The CDR3 totals 14 residues.

The chain combines TRBV11-3 with TRBJ2-1, with 13 bases lining up with TRBD2. From germline, CDR1 is SGHNT and CDR2 YENEEA. The CDR3 length is 15 residues. Trimming at V came to 4 bases and at J to 6 bases, leaving 3 bases not matched to a gene. The DNA of the CDR3 is TGTGCCAGCAGCTCCGGGACTAGCGGGGTCAATGAGCAGTTCTTC. It translates to CASSSGTSGVNEQFF.

The chain employs TRBV5-8 and TRBJ2-7; 10 bases align to TRBD2. The CDR3 consists of 19 residues. The V gene's germline CDR1 is SGHTS and CDR2 YDEGEE. The ends lost 3 bases at V and 3 bases at J; junction bases unmatched: 18. The CDR3 spells CASSSDRAPLAGGNYEQYF. The CDR3, as DNA: TGTGCCAGCAGCTCTGACAGGGCTCCATTAGCGGGAGGAAACTACGAGCAGTACTTC.

The rearrangement links TRBV12-3 or TRBV12-4 to TRBJ2-1, with 10 bases aligning to TRBD2. V trimming: 5 bases; J trimming: 10 bases; junction bases outside the gene matches: 2. This CDR3 comprises 12 residues. CDR3 loop: CASSRTSGEQFF. CDR3 coding DNA: TGTGCCAGCAGTCGGACTAGCGGCGAGCAGTTCTTC.

The chain joins TRBV30 to TRBJ2-1, with 7 bases matching TRBD2. Germline CDR1 GTSNPN, CDR2 SVGIG (reference sequence). J was trimmed by 7 bases and V by 5 bases; bases with no gene match: 11. The CDR3 loop spans 14 amino acids. The CDR3 DNA follows: TGTGCCTGGGGGATGTCGGGAGCGGGGAATGAGCAGTTCTTC. This codes for CAWGMSGAGNEQFF. Drawing the rest from reference TRBV30 and TRBJ2-1, the complete variable domain is SQTIHQWPATLVQPVGSPLSLECTVEGTSNPNLYWYRQAAGRGLQLLFYSVGIGQISSEVPQNLSASRPQDRQFILSSKKLLLSDSGFYLCAWGMSGAGNEQFFGPGTRLTVL.

Details on this clonotype: One junction end disagrees with the germline gene, perhaps due to a read error. The rearrangement links TRBV28 to TRBJ2-1; 7 bases align to TRBD2. This CDR3 spans 16 amino acids. CDR1 is MDHEN, CDR2 SYDVKM, per germline. The CDR3 sequence is CASSGRAGYSHNEQFF. The DNA for the CDR3 is TGTGCCAGCAGTGGAAGAGCGGGATACTCCCACAATGAGCAGTTCTTC.

The rearrangement uses TRBV10-3 and TRBJ2-2, with TRBD1 matching 9 bases. The germline V gene encodes CDR1 ENHRY and CDR2 SYGVKD. This CDR3 spans 15 amino acids. V lost 7 bases and J lost 1; bases outside the gene matches: 4. The CDR3 nucleotides are TGTGCCATCACCCGGGACAGGGAGAACACCGGGGAGCTGTTTTTT. It encodes CAITRDRENTGELFF.

The chain combines TRBV7-6 with TRBJ2-7; 8 nucleotides match TRBD1. This CDR3 region has 14 residues. Germline-derived CDR1 and CDR2 are SGHVS and FNYEAQ. Unmatched junction bases numbered 1, after V lost 1 base and J lost 2 bases. The CDR3 reads CASSLDRGAYEQYF. Written as DNA, the CDR3 is TGTGCCAGCAGCTTAGACAGGGGGGCCTACGAGCAGTACTTC.

Only one count was recorded for this clonotype. The chain uses TRBV6-2 or TRBV6-3 and TRBJ2-3; D not resolved. The CDR3 has 12 residues. Germline V gives CDR1 MNHEY, CDR2 SVGEGT. V dropped 0 bases and J dropped 7 bases, with 5 bases sitting between them. CDR3 protein: CASSYSGNTQYF. The CDR3 DNA is TGTGCCAGCAGTTACTCGGGGAATACGCAGTATTTT.

This clonotype appeared a few times. The chain couples TRBV9 to TRBJ2-3; possibly TRBD2 for D (5 bases). Germline assignment: CDR1 SGDLS and CDR2 YYNGEE. This CDR3 contains 15 residues. The V and J ends lost 0 bases and 1 base respectively, with 9 bases between them. This CDR3 is CASSVVPGGTDTQYF. The CDR3 region has the DNA TGTGCCAGCAGCGTAGTTCCCGGGGGCACAGATACGCAGTATTTT.